One and the same sample provided the 14 T cell receptor beta chains below, sequenced in a study of cytomegalovirus exposure and HLA in healthy donors. The PCR was carried out with 60 Vbeta primers and 13 Jbeta primers. The table came from immunoSEQ multiplex PCR; TCRdb's copy has only in-frame clones and leaves some out. Among roughly 200,000 clones, approximately 86% were seen once, and the ten largest hold approximately 0.31%. The sample comprised PBMCs. The receptors were gathered from a woman aged 25-40 years in good health and CMV-seronegative.

This chain uses TRBV6-6 with TRBJ2-6; a weak D match, TRBD2 (5 bases). The CDR3 consists of 14 residues. Trimming left V 10 bases short and J 4 bases short, with 14 bases between. Germline V CDR1 and CDR2: MNHNY, SVGAGI (reference sequence). For the CDR3, the DNA is TGTGCCACCCGGGATTTAAGGGGGGCCAACGTCCTGACTTTC. The encoded protein is CATRDLRGANVLTF.

This clone was recorded only once. V usage is TRBV5-1 and J usage is TRBJ2-3, with TRBD2 identical over 10 bases. The CDR3 has 14 residues. Germline loops: CDR1 SGHRS, CDR2 YFSETQ. V trimming: 4 bases; J trimming: 6 bases; junction bases outside the gene matches: 5. CDR3 DNA: TGCGCCAGCAGCACGGGGACTAGCGAGGATACGCAGTATTTT. The encoded protein is CASSTGTSEDTQYF.

The rearrangement links TRBV5-1 to TRBJ2-5; TRBD2 aligns across 11 bases. There are 16 residues in the CDR3. V was pared by 0 bases and J by 2 bases, with 3 bases of the junction left unmatched. The germline V gene encodes CDR1 SGHRS and CDR2 YFSETQ. Here the CDR3 reads CASSLASGGPQETQYF. CDR3 nucleotide sequence: TGCGCCAGCAGCTTGGCTAGCGGGGGGCCTCAAGAGACCCAGTACTTC.

The rearrangement uses TRBV4-1 and TRBJ2-7, with 12 bases identical to TRBD1. Unmatched junction bases numbered 8, after V lost 2 bases and J lost 6 bases. Looked up from germline, CDR1 is MGHRA and CDR2 is YSYEKL. The CDR3 runs to 16 residues. The CDR3 DNA sequence: TGCGCCAGCAGCCAACTATCCCGGGACAGGGGGCTCGAGCAGTACTTC. It codes for CASSQLSRDRGLEQYF.

The CDR3 reads CASSSLAGADETQYF. The CDR3 DNA reads as TGCGCCAGCAGCTCCCTAGCGGGGGCGGACGAGACCCAGTACTTC. The rearrangement links TRBV5-1 to TRBJ2-5; 10 bases are shared with TRBD2. V shed 3 bases, J shed 5 bases, and the junction held 7 bases outside the gene matches. Germline CDR1 SGHRS, CDR2 YFSETQ. The length of the CDR3 is 15 residues.

The chain employs TRBV5-1 and TRBJ2-2, with TRBD1 matching 11 bases. Per the germline V gene, CDR1 is SGHRS and CDR2 is YFSETQ. The CDR3 runs to 18 residues. V gave up 0 bases and J gave up 5 bases; unmatched junction bases: 9. CDR3 sequence (DNA): TGCGCCAGCAGCTTGGGCGGACAGGGGGCTTCACCGACCGGGGAGCTGTTTTTT. Protein product: CASSLGGQGASPTGELFF.

This clone was seen only once. The J gene is TRBJ2-3, the V gene TRBV5-1; D not resolved. V was shortened by 4 bases and J by 6 bases, with 9 bases between the two germline ends. The germline CDR1 and CDR2 sequences are SGHRS and YFSETQ. The CDR3 is made up of 12 amino acids. The CDR3 sequence: CASSDTWDTQYF. Here the CDR3 DNA reads TGCGCCAGCAGCGATACATGGGATACGCAGTATTTT.

The rearrangement joins TRBV11-2 to TRBJ2-1, with TRBD2 matching 8 bases. The CDR3 is 14 amino acids. With 5 bases clipped from V and 7 bases from J, the junction kept 7 bases outside the gene matches. Looked up from germline, CDR1 is SGHAT and CDR2 is FQNNGV. The CDR3 is CASSQNPGGNEQFF. CDR3 in DNA: TGTGCCAGCAGCCAAAACCCGGGGGGGAATGAGCAGTTCTTC.

The genes are TRBV7-2 and TRBJ2-7, with TRBD2 matching 9 bases. V shed 5 bases and J 0 bases; nucleotides not matched to a gene: 5. The germline V gene encodes CDR1 SGHTA and CDR2 FQGNSA. The CDR3 is 15 amino acids. CDR3 in amino acids: CASSPVAGDSYEQYF. CDR3 DNA: TGTGCCAGCAGCCCGGTAGCGGGGGACTCCTACGAGCAGTACTTC.

The chain recombines TRBV19 with TRBJ2-7, with 7 bases matching TRBD1. The V segment lost 4 bases and the J segment 5 bases; nucleotides outside the gene matches: 5. CDR1 and CDR2 (germline): LNHDA, SQIVND (reference sequence). CDR3 length: 13 residues. The CDR3 loop is CASSRDSYDEQYF. DNA of the CDR3: TGTGCCAGTAGTAGGGACAGCTACGACGAGCAGTACTTC. Looking up the rest from reference TRBV19 and TRBJ2-7 gives the full variable domain: DGGITQSPKYLFRKEGQNVTLSCEQNLNHDAMYWYRQDPGQGLRLIYYSQIVNDFQKGDIAEGYSVSREKKESFPLTVTSAQKNPTAFYLCASSRDSYDEQYFGPGTRLTVT.

This clone was seen a handful of times. The rearrangement links TRBV29-1 to TRBJ2-1; tentatively, D is TRBD2 (6 bases). The CDR3 runs to 13 residues. Per germline, CDR1 SQVTM and CDR2 ANQGSEA. The V end was cut by 3 bases, the J end by 12 bases, with 18 bases between. The CDR3 DNA is TGCAGCGTTGACGAGGGACTTTCACGGGGGCAGTTCTTC. This sequence encodes CSVDEGLSRGQFF.

This chain links TRBV19 with TRBJ1-4, with a tentative D call TRBD1 (5 bases). CDR1 is LNHDA, CDR2 SQIVND, per germline (reference sequence). The germline V and J ends were trimmed by 3 bases and 5 bases, with 10 bases remaining between them. The CDR3 contains 14 residues. CDR3 amino acids: CASSISYRNEKLFF. DNA for the CDR3: TGTGCCAGTAGTATTTCGTACAGGAATGAAAAACTGTTTTTT.

The chain couples TRBV7-6 to TRBJ1-6; D may be TRBD1 (5 bases). Trimming shortened V by 5 bases and J by 12 bases, and 8 bases separated the two germline ends. This CDR3 region has 11 residues. Germline V gene sequence: CDR1 SGHVS, CDR2 FNYEAQ. The CDR3 region is CASSDGGPLHF. CDR3 coding DNA: TGTGCCAGCAGCGACGGGGGACCCCTCCACTTT.

The CDR3 spells CASSLLNTYEQYF. The CDR3 coding sequence is TGTGCCAGCAGCTTACTAAATACCTACGAGCAGTACTTC. The V and J genes are TRBV7-9 and TRBJ2-7, with D uncertain. V was trimmed by 2 bases and J by 2 bases, leaving 7 bases between them. Looked up from germline, CDR1 is SEHNR and CDR2 is FQNEAQ (reference sequence). The CDR3 contains 13 residues. Using reference TRBV7-9 and TRBJ2-7 for the parts outside the CDR3, the full variable domain is DTGVSQNPRHKITKRGQNVTFRCDPISEHNRLYWYRQTLGQGPEFLTYFQNEAQLEKSRLLSDRFSAERPKGSFSTLEIQRTEQGDSAMYLCASSLLNTYEQYFGPGTRLTVT.